Following are 9 T cell receptor beta chains from one sample sequenced in a study of Graves' ophthalmopathy and Graves' hyperthyroidism. The sequenced template was RNA, covering the TCR beta CDR3 region. Following a first-round RT-PCR that used HTBI primers, a second-round multiplex PCR was carried out. TCRdb re-analysed the multiplex PCR reads in MiXCR, keeping a single row per CDR3 protein. The data show 150,000 or so distinct CDR3 sequences, around 39% seen once. Sequenced material: peripheral blood. The source is a man aged 25 to 40 with Graves' ophthalmopathy.

This clonotype was observed at least ten times. The chain joins TRBV13 to TRBJ1-1; D not resolved. Per germline, CDR1 PRHDT and CDR2 FYEKMQ (reference sequence). There are 15 residues in the CDR3. Trimming took 0 bases from V and 3 from J, leaving 11 bases between them. The CDR3 sequence is CASSLGPLGHTEAFF. Here the CDR3 DNA reads TGTGCCAGCAGCTTAGGCCCACTCGGGCACACTGAAGCTTTCTTT.

This clonotype was picked up many times. The chain has TRBV6-1 and TRBJ2-2; the match to TRBD2 covers 16 bases. CDR3 length equals 17 residues. Germline-derived CDR1 and CDR2 are MNHNS and SASEGT. Trimming at V came to 0 bases and at J to 7 bases, leaving 2 bases not matched to a gene. The CDR3 bases are TGTGCCAGCAGTGAAGCGGGACTAGCGGGAGGGTACGGGGAGCTGTTTTTT. Translating gives CASSEAGLAGGYGELFF.

This clonotype was seen at least ten times. The V and J genes are TRBV29-1 and TRBJ1-1, with a possible D match to TRBD1 (6 bases). CDR1 is SQVTM and CDR2 is ANQGSEA in the germline V gene. Trimming pared 2 bases from V and 4 bases from J, leaving 11 bases between. The CDR3 spans 13 residues. CDR3 DNA sequence: TGCAGCGTTGAAACGGGGGCCCGCACTGAAGCTTTCTTT. Its translation: CSVETGARTEAFF.

CDR3 sequence (DNA): TGTGCCAGCAGTTACGGTGGGACAGGGGTGGATCAGCCCCAGCATTTT. Encoded protein: CASSYGGTGVDQPQHF. The chain combines TRBV6-5 with TRBJ1-5, with 10 positions matching TRBD1. Trimming at V came to 2 bases and at J to 5 bases, leaving 6 bases not matched to a gene. The V gene's germline CDR1 is MNHEY and CDR2 SVGAGI. CDR3 length equals 16 residues.

The chain uses TRBV12-3 or TRBV12-4 and TRBJ1-1, with D hard to call. There are 17 residues in the CDR3. Trimming cost V 3 bases and J 4 bases, with 21 bases left between them. The chain's CDR3 is CASSFRRSGMSGTEAFF. The CDR3 DNA is TGTGCCAGCAGTTTTAGGCGGTCAGGTATGAGCGGCACTGAAGCTTTCTTT.

The chain carries TRBV20-1 and TRBJ2-5; D remains ambiguous. This CDR3 is built from 14 residues. V was clipped by 2 bases and J by 2 bases, with 12 bases between them. In germline, CDR1 is DFQATT, CDR2 SNEGSKA (reference sequence). The DNA of the CDR3 is TGCAGTGCTAGACAGCCGACCGGACAAGAGACCCAGTACTTC. This encodes CSARQPTGQETQYF.

The genes are TRBV28 and TRBJ2-2; 9 bases map to TRBD2. The CDR3 has 14 amino acids. Germline CDR1 is MDHEN and CDR2 is SYDVKM. Trimming at V came to 7 bases and at J to 6 bases, leaving 6 bases not matched to a gene. In DNA form, the CDR3 reads TGTGCCAGCAAAGTAGCGGGAGTGGCCGGGGAGCTGTTTTTT. Protein sequence: CASKVAGVAGELFF.

There are a few counts of this clonotype. The V gene is TRBV28, the J gene TRBJ1-2; D not resolved. The CDR3 length is 12 residues. Trimming shortened V by 3 bases and J by 5 bases, and 7 bases separated the two germline ends. Germline V gene sequence: CDR1 MDHEN, CDR2 SYDVKM. CDR3 loop: CASSLGQYGYTF. DNA of the CDR3: TGTGCCAGCAGTTTGGGCCAGTATGGCTACACCTTC.

This sequence joins TRBV7-2 and TRBJ1-2, with 7 nucleotides matching TRBD1. The V segment lost 5 bases and the J segment 2 bases; nucleotides outside the gene matches: 8. Germline V gene lookup returns CDR1 SGHTA and CDR2 FQGNSA. This CDR3 comprises 15 residues. The CDR3 DNA reads as TGTGCCAGCAGCCCACGGGACAGCTGGAACTATGGCTACACCTTC. This translates into CASSPRDSWNYGYTF. Variable domain in full (rest from reference TRBV7-2 and TRBJ1-2): GAGVSQSPSNKVTEKGKDVELRCDPISGHTALYWYRQSLGQGLEFLIYFQGNSAPDKSGLPSDRFSAERTGGSVSTLTIQRTQQEDSAVYLCASSPRDSWNYGYTFGSGTRLTVV.